The next 27 T cell receptor beta chains were all read from a single sample in a study of T cells in women clearing cervical HPV infection. The method was immunoSEQ multiplex PCR; TCRdb's version includes in-frame clones alone and lacks a portion of them. Across about 22,000 clones, the top ten clones capture approximately 12% of the sample. The source material was blood buffy coat. The receptor source for this set is a woman between 18 and 70 years old with a cervical HPV16 infection that either progressed to CIN3+ or cleared (not recorded which).

Comments on this clone: The CDR3 is cut off 3 residues early in the read; its end comes from the germline J gene. The rearrangement uses TRBV19 and TRBJ1-2; 8 nucleotides line up with TRBD1. From germline, CDR1 is LNHDA and CDR2 SQIVND (reference sequence). The CDR3 length is 13 residues. J gave up 4 bases and V 5 bases, and 3 bases lay outside the gene matches. The covered CDR3 bases are TGTGCCAGTAGTTGGCAGGGGGCCTATGGC. Translation gives CASSWQGAYG. The entire CDR3 is CASSWQGAYGYTF.

To note about this clone: An end of the junction differs from the germline gene, which may be a read error. The read gets to within 3 residues of the CDR3 end, and the germline J gene fills in the rest. The chain has TRBV4-2 and TRBJ2-1, with D tentatively TRBD1 (5 bases). The germline CDR1 and CDR2 sequences are LGHNA and YNFKEQ. The CDR3 has 15 amino acids. CDR3 sequence: CASSQEVRVPNEQFF. The CDR3 DNA, read in part, is TGCGCCAGCAGCCAAGAGGTCAGGGTCCCTAATGAG.

As to this clone: The read halts 3 residues ahead of the CDR3 end, with the missing end drawn from the germline J gene. The chain uses TRBV9 and TRBJ2-3; 7 bases are a match to TRBD2. With V trimmed by 0 bases and J by 8 bases, 3 bases remained unmatched. Germline V gene lookup returns CDR1 SGDLS and CDR2 YYNGEE. The CDR3 length is 13 residues. The CDR3 is CASSVAERGTQYF. The CDR3 DNA, read in part, is TGTGCCAGCAGCGTAGCAGAGCGGGGTACG.

To note about this clone: The read is 3 residues too short to cover the CDR3 end, so that end is filled in from the germline J gene. This chain joins TRBV30 and TRBJ1-2; 7 nucleotides align to TRBD1. The length of the CDR3 is 15 residues. Looked up from germline, CDR1 is GTSNPN and CDR2 is SVGIG (reference sequence). CDR3 sequence: CAWSTGTSGTDTYTF. The covered CDR3 bases are TGTGCCTGGAGTACTGGGACTAGCGGGACAGATACC.

About this clone itself: The sequenced fragment ends 3 residues before the CDR3 boundary, so the rest is inferred from the germline J gene. This sequence joins TRBV2 and TRBJ2-3; the D gene is possibly TRBD2 (8 bases). The CDR3 is 15 residues long. Germline V gives CDR1 SNHLY, CDR2 FYNNEI. CDR3 region: CASILDRTSNQPQYF. CDR3 bases read: TGTGCCAGCATCTTGGACAGGACTAGCAATCAGCCG. Filled out from reference TRBV2 and TRBJ2-3, the complete variable domain reads EPEVTQTPSHQVTQMGQEVILRCVPISNHLYFYWYRQILGQKVEFLVSFYNNEISEKSEIFDDQFSVERPDGSNFTLKIRSTKLEDSAMYFCASILDRTSNQPQYFGPGTRLTVL.

Details on this clone: The sequenced fragment ends 3 residues before the CDR3 boundary, so the rest is inferred from the germline J gene. V usage is TRBV9 and J usage is TRBJ2-7, with D unresolved. V lost 4 bases, J lost 0 bases, and 8 bases lay in between. CDR1 and CDR2 from the germline V gene are SGDLS and YYNGEE. The length of the CDR3 is 13 residues. CDR3 bases read: TGTGCCAGCAGCTCCCAGAACTCCTACGAG. Amino acid sequence: CASSSQNSYE. The CDR3 in full is CASSSQNSYEQYF. Full variable domain (missing parts from reference TRBV9 and TRBJ2-7): DSGVTQTPKHLITATGQRVTLRCSPRSGDLSVYWYQQSLDQGLQFLIQYYNGEERAKGNILERFSAQQFPDLHSELNLSSLELGDSALYFCASSSQNSYEQYFGPGTRLTVT.

Points on this clone: The read is 3 residues too short to cover the CDR3 end, so that end is filled in from the germline J gene. The J gene is TRBJ2-7, the V gene TRBV4-1; 7 bases fit TRBD2. Germline values: CDR1 MGHRA, CDR2 YSYEKL. The ends lost 0 bases at V and 1 base at J; junction bases unmatched: 9. The CDR3 covers 17 residues. The CDR3 region is CASSQDSGGGPSYEQYF. The CDR3 bases that were read are TGCGCCAGCAGCCAAGATTCTGGCGGGGGACCGTCCTACGAG.

With regard to this clone: The read gets to within 3 residues of the CDR3 end, and the germline J gene fills in the rest. The chain uses TRBV7-2 and TRBJ2-1, with a tentative D call TRBD1 (6 bases). V was clipped by 5 bases and J by 8 bases, with 13 bases between them. Germline CDR1 SGHTA, CDR2 FQGNSA. The CDR3 loop spans 13 amino acids. CDR3 amino acids: CASSRTGLHEQFF. The CDR3 bases that were read are TGTGCCAGCAGCCGAACAGGGCTCCATGAG.

On this clone itself: The CDR3 end lies 3 residues beyond the end of the read and is filled in from the germline J gene. This chain joins TRBV9 and TRBJ1-6; maybe TRBD1 (5 bases). CDR3 length: 17 residues. CDR1 SGDLS and CDR2 YYNGEE come from the germline V gene. Trimming cost V 3 bases and J 5 bases, with 18 bases left between them. Incomplete CDR3 DNA: TGTGCCAGCAGCGCCTCACCCACAGGAACAAATAATTCACCC. This sequence encodes CASSASPTGTNNSP. The whole CDR3 region reads CASSASPTGTNNSPLHF.

Notes on this clone: The CDR3 end lies 3 residues beyond the end of the read and is filled in from the germline J gene. The chain has TRBV20-1 and TRBJ2-7; 10 bases are a match to TRBD2. Trimming removed 0 bases from V and 6 bases from J; junction bases left unmatched: 5. The CDR3 loop spans 14 amino acids. Germline V lookup: CDR1 DFQATT, CDR2 SNEGSKA (reference sequence). CDR3 DNA, as far as it was read: TGCAGTGCTAGAGATACTAGCGGGGTTACCGAG. Translating it yields CSARDTSGVTE. The CDR3 in its entirety is CSARDTSGVTEQYF.

A note on this clone: The sequenced fragment ends 3 residues before the CDR3 boundary, so the rest is inferred from the germline J gene. This chain connects TRBV10-3 to TRBJ2-7; 9 nucleotides line up with TRBD1. The V gene's germline CDR1 is ENHRY and CDR2 SYGVKD. V was pared by 7 bases and J by 6 bases, with 10 bases of the junction left unmatched. The CDR3 is 14 amino acids. The CDR3 reads CAITDGTGSGEQYF. The part of the CDR3 DNA that was read is TGTGCCATCACCGACGGGACAGGGTCTGGCGAG.

Of note for this clone: The read terminates 3 residues before the CDR3 end, so the remaining end is supplied by the germline J gene. The chain joins TRBV5-4 to TRBJ1-2; D remains ambiguous. The CDR3 runs to 12 residues. Per the germline V gene, CDR1 is SGHNT and CDR2 is YYREEE (reference sequence). The sequenced CDR3 bases are TGTGCCAGCAGCTTGGAACCGTCTAGC. It is translated as CASSLEPSS. The full-length CDR3 reads as CASSLEPSSYTF.

This clone is identified as large from frequency. The read terminates 3 residues ahead of where the CDR3 ends, so the germline J gene completes it. The rearrangement uses TRBV19 and TRBJ2-1; 8 nucleotides agree with TRBD2. Germline V gives CDR1 LNHDA, CDR2 SQIVND (reference sequence). With 3 bases clipped from V and 7 bases from J, the junction kept 2 bases outside the gene matches. The CDR3 loop spans 13 amino acids. The CDR3 region is CASSISGNNEQFF. CDR3 bases read: TGTGCCAGTAGTATTAGCGGGAATAATGAG.

Comments on this clone: The CDR3 end is not reached by the read, which stops 3 residues before it; the germline J gene fills it in. This chain joins TRBV19 and TRBJ2-4; maybe TRBD2 (6 bases). Germline CDR1 and CDR2: LNHDA and SQIVND (reference sequence). The length of the CDR3 is 15 residues. Partial CDR3 DNA: TGTGCCAGTAGTATAGATCACGGGGGAAACTATGGT. This translates into CASSIDHGGNYG. The full CDR3 sequence reads CASSIDHGGNYGQYF.

Points on this clone: The read finishes 3 residues shy of the CDR3 end, and the germline J gene is used to complete it. The chain couples TRBV7-2 to TRBJ2-5; weak D call: TRBD2 (5 bases). The germline gives CDR1 SGHTA, CDR2 FQGNSA. CDR3 length equals 12 residues. V was cut by 5 bases and J by 5 bases, with 9 bases left in between. CDR3: CASSGPGETQYF. Partial CDR3 DNA: TGTGCCAGCAGCGGACCGGGGGAGACC. Full variable domain (missing parts from reference TRBV7-2 and TRBJ2-5): GAGVSQSPSNKVTEKGKDVELRCDPISGHTALYWYRQSLGQGLEFLIYFQGNSAPDKSGLPSDRFSAERTGGSVSTLTIQRTQQEDSAVYLCASSGPGETQYFGPGTRLLVL.

Remarks on this clone: Coverage ceases 3 residues before the CDR3 finishes, and the germline J gene fills in the end. V is TRBV5-5 and J is TRBJ2-5, with D perhaps TRBD1 (6 bases). The V end lost 7 bases, the J end lost 5 bases, and 21 bases lay between the germline ends. The CDR3 has 15 amino acids. The germline CDR1 and CDR2 sequences are SGHKS and YYEKEE (reference sequence). The CDR3 sequence is CASDGLQGALETQYF. The covered CDR3 bases are TGTGCCAGCGACGGATTACAGGGAGCCCTGGAGACC.

Turning to this clone: The missing CDR3 end, 3 residues past where the read stops, is filled in from the germline J gene. The same CDR3 can be traced to other DNA sequences in this sample. This sequence joins TRBV14 and TRBJ2-1; 7 bases are a match to TRBD1. CDR3 length: 16 residues. V dropped 6 bases and J dropped 1; count of bases not matched to a gene: 9. Per germline, CDR1 SGHDN and CDR2 FVKESK. CDR3 sequence reads: CASRSTGAPSYNEQFF. The DNA read from the CDR3 is TGTGCCAGCAGAAGTACAGGGGCCCCTTCCTACAATGAG.

A note on this clone: Read data end 3 residues before the CDR3 end; the end is taken from the germline J gene. Other DNA sequences from this sample encode an identical CDR3 as well. The V gene is TRBV20-1, the J gene TRBJ1-1, with D tentatively TRBD1 (5 bases). V was pared by 6 bases and J by 1 base, with 9 bases between. The germline V gene encodes CDR1 DFQATT and CDR2 SNEGSKA (reference sequence). This CDR3 is built from 12 residues. The CDR3 DNA, read in part, is TGCAGTGCCTTGGGGGGGAACACTGAA. Translated, it gives CSALGGNTE. The CDR3, in full, reads CSALGGNTEAFF.

Concerning this clone: Read coverage stops 3 residues before the CDR3 terminus; the germline J gene supplies the remainder. The rearrangement uses TRBV6-2 or TRBV6-3 and TRBJ2-2; 14 positions agree with TRBD2. Germline trimming cut 6 bases from V and 9 bases from J; bases unmatched to any gene: 9. The CDR3 loop spans 16 amino acids. Germline CDR1 and CDR2: MNHEY and SVGEGT. The DNA read from the CDR3 is TGTGCCAGCAGGAGACTCGGGACTAGCGGGAGCCGGGAG. This gives the protein CASRRLGTSGSRE. The full CDR3 protein reads CASRRLGTSGSRELFF.

Comments on this clone: Coverage ceases 3 residues before the CDR3 finishes, and the germline J gene fills in the end. The chain carries TRBV19 and TRBJ1-2; TRBD1 agrees at 7 bases. This CDR3 contains 16 residues. The trim removed 2 bases at V and 3 bases at J, leaving 9 bases unmatched. The germline CDR1 and CDR2 sequences are LNHDA and SQIVND (reference sequence). Incomplete CDR3 DNA: TGTGCCAGTAGTATACCGGGACAGCTAGCGCACTATGGC. Amino acid sequence: CASSIPGQLAHYG. In full, the CDR3 is CASSIPGQLAHYGYTF.

CDR3: CASSTGQGNSPLHF. The part of the CDR3 DNA that was read is TGTGCCAGCAGCACGGGACAGGGGAACTCACCC. V usage is TRBV7-6 and J usage is TRBJ1-6, with 10 bases identical to TRBD1. The read falls 3 residues short of the CDR3 end, and the missing part is taken from the germline J gene. The junction had 5 bases not matched to a gene; V was cut back by 5 bases and J by 10 bases. The CDR3 loop spans 14 amino acids. Looked up from germline, CDR1 is SGHVS and CDR2 is FNYEAQ.

Remarks on this clone: Read coverage stops 3 residues before the CDR3 terminus; the germline J gene supplies the remainder. This chain connects TRBV5-1 to TRBJ1-2, with D possibly TRBD1 on 6 matching bases. The germline CDR1 and CDR2 sequences are SGHRS and YFSETQ. Trimming removed 4 bases from V and 6 bases from J, with 16 bases in between. The CDR3 spans 14 residues. The part of the CDR3 DNA that was read is TGCGCCAGCAGCCAAACCAGAACAGGGAATGGC. This translates into CASSQTRTGNG. The whole CDR3 sequence reads CASSQTRTGNGYTF.

Notes on this clone: The CDR3 end lies 3 residues beyond the end of the read and is filled in from the germline J gene. This chain connects TRBV19 to TRBJ1-2; D remains unclear. Germline CDR1 and CDR2: LNHDA and SQIVND (reference sequence). The CDR3 is 14 residues long. CDR3 amino acids: CASSRRDPTDTYTF. The CDR3 DNA, read in part, is TGTGCCAGTAGTAGGAGAGACCCCACAGATACC.

The CDR3 region is CSARQGEKSPLHF. The sequenced part of the CDR3 DNA is TGCAGCGCCCGACAGGGGGAGAAATCACCC. The chain employs TRBV29-1 and TRBJ1-6; 9 bases line up with TRBD1. The read gets to within 3 residues of the CDR3 end, and the germline J gene fills in the rest. This CDR3 is built from 13 residues. In germline, CDR1 is SQVTM, CDR2 ANQGSEA. Trimming removed 7 bases from V and 10 bases from J; junction bases left unmatched: 8.

About this clone: The read ends 3 residues early relative to the CDR3; the germline J gene fills the gap. The chain joins TRBV7-3 to TRBJ2-2; 9 bases map to TRBD1. Germline trimming cut 8 bases from V and 1 base from J; bases unmatched to any gene: 5. Per the germline V gene, CDR1 is SGHTA and CDR2 is FQGTGA. The CDR3 spans 15 residues. The covered CDR3 bases are TGTGCCAGCGGTCGACAGGGGGTGAACACCGGGGAG. This sequence encodes CASGRQGVNTGE. The full CDR3 protein is CASGRQGVNTGELFF.

Remarks on this clone: Read coverage stops 3 residues before the CDR3 terminus; the germline J gene supplies the remainder. The chain uses TRBV20-1 and TRBJ1-1; possibly TRBD1 for D (6 bases). Germline CDR1 reads DFQATT; CDR2 reads SNEGSKA (reference sequence). The CDR3 has 14 amino acids. V was clipped by 0 bases and J by 5 bases, with 13 bases between them. CDR3 DNA, as far as it was read: TGCAGTGCTAGAGATATGGGGGGGCGAACTGAA. Its translation: CSARDMGGRTE. The entire CDR3 sequence reads CSARDMGGRTEAFF.

With regard to this clone: The read finishes 3 residues shy of the CDR3 end, and the germline J gene is used to complete it. The genes are TRBV2 and TRBJ1-4; no clear D gene. V gave up 4 bases and J gave up 5 bases, with 11 bases separating them. Looked up from germline, CDR1 is SNHLY and CDR2 is FYNNEI. The length of the CDR3 is 14 residues. The chain's CDR3 is CASSVRVGNEKLFF. The covered CDR3 bases are TGTGCCAGCAGTGTACGGGTAGGAAATGAAAAA.